The 24 T cell receptor beta chains in this list originate from one sample, sequenced in a study of blood T cell repertoires in COVID-19. TCRdb's table, derived via immunoSEQ multiplex PCR, lists solely in-frame clones and lacks some. The sample consists of about 200,000 clones, 85% to 90% of them appearing once. Source material: peripheral blood. These receptors came from a woman between 45 and 65 years old with COVID-19, enrolled during active disease.

The J gene is TRBJ1-2, the V gene TRBV5-1, with 7 bases aligning to TRBD1. CDR1 SGHRS and CDR2 YFSETQ come from the germline V gene. Unmatched junction bases numbered 4, after V lost 2 bases and J lost 6 bases. The CDR3 is made up of 13 amino acids. The CDR3 sequence is CASSLRTGDGYTF. The CDR3 DNA reads as TGCGCCAGCAGCTTACGGACAGGTGATGGCTACACCTTC.

The chain is built from TRBV11-2 and TRBJ2-7; D gene unclear. The V gene's germline CDR1 is SGHAT and CDR2 FQNNGV. V was clipped by 1 base and J by 0 bases, with 4 bases between them. This CDR3 contains 13 residues. The CDR3 region is CASSLGGSYEQYV. The CDR3, as DNA: TGTGCCAGCAGCTTAGGAGGCTCCTACGAGCAGTACGTC.

The chain employs TRBV5-1 and TRBJ2-1, with 11 bases matching TRBD2. The CDR3 contains 16 residues. Germline V gives CDR1 SGHRS, CDR2 YFSETQ. The junction had 2 bases not matched to a gene; V was cut back by 1 base and J by 2 bases. This CDR3 reads CASSLLTSGAYNEQFF. DNA for the CDR3: TGCGCCAGCAGCTTGCTGACTAGCGGGGCCTACAATGAGCAGTTCTTC. Together with reference TRBV5-1 and TRBJ2-1, the CDR3 gives the full variable domain: KAGVTQTPRYLIKTRGQQVTLSCSPISGHRSVSWYQQTPGQGLQFLFEYFSETQRNKGNFPGRFSGRQFSNSRSEMNVSTLELGDSALYLCASSLLTSGAYNEQFFGPGTRLTVL.

The rearrangement uses TRBV29-1 and TRBJ1-1; the match to TRBD1 covers 10 bases. From germline, CDR1 is SQVTM and CDR2 ANQGSEA. This CDR3 is 13 amino acids long. The CDR3 DNA follows: TGCACCGGGACAGGGGAAATGAACACTGAAGCTTTCTTT. Translated, it gives CTGTGEMNTEAFF.

The CDR3 is CASSLVGGGDIYEQYV. In DNA form, the CDR3 reads TGTGCCAGCAGCTTGGTCGGCGGGGGAGACATCTACGAGCAGTACGTC. This rearrangement joins TRBV5-5 to TRBJ2-7; 7 bases are a match to TRBD2. After removal of 0 bases from V and 3 bases from J, the junction contained 9 bases not matched to a gene. This CDR3 contains 16 residues. The germline CDR1 and CDR2 sequences are SGHKS and YYEKEE (reference sequence).

The chain is built from TRBV28 and TRBJ1-5, with a tentative D call TRBD1 (6 bases). The CDR3 extends over 14 amino acids. The V end was cut by 4 bases, the J end by 1 base, with 8 bases between. The germline V gene encodes CDR1 MDHEN and CDR2 SYDVKM. CDR3 loop: CASSYTGSNQPQHF. The CDR3 DNA sequence: TGTGCCAGCAGTTACACAGGGAGCAATCAGCCCCAGCATTTT.

V gene TRBV10-3 combines with J gene TRBJ2-1; 8 bases are shared with TRBD1. This CDR3 spans 14 amino acids. V gave up 6 bases and J gave up 7 bases; unmatched junction bases: 8. CDR1 is ENHRY, CDR2 SYGVKD, per germline. CDR3 sequence (DNA): TGTGCCATCAGGGATGGACAGGGCGGGAATGAGCAGTTCTTC. Encoded protein: CAIRDGQGGNEQFF.

This clone was seen once. The chain is built from TRBV21-1 and TRBJ1-2; the tabulated D call, TRBD1, remains unverified against the DNA. TRBV21-1 is recorded as a pseudogene. This CDR3 contains 17 residues. The CDR3, as DNA: TGTGCCAGCAAAACAGAAGTTCTCCTCCGTTTTAACTATGGCTACACCTTC. This encodes CASKTEVLLRFNYGYTF.

The genes are TRBV18 and TRBJ1-6; the D is unclear. The ends were cut back, 6 bases at V and 9 bases at J, with 15 bases in the middle. The CDR3 contains 14 residues. Germline values: CDR1 KGHSH, CDR2 LQKENI. The CDR3 coding sequence is TGTGCCAGCTCCCAAGAGTCAGCGAGTTCACCCCTCCACTTT. Protein product: CASSQESASSPLHF. Full variable domain (remainder filled in from reference TRBV18 and TRBJ1-6): NAGVMQNPRHLVRRRGQEARLRCSPMKGHSHVYWYRQLPEEGLKFMVYLQKENIIDESGMPKERFSAEFPKEGPSILRIQQVVRGDSAAYFCASSQESASSPLHFGNGTRLTVT.

The V and J genes are TRBV30 and TRBJ1-2; the D gene is possibly TRBD1 (6 bases). There are 14 residues in the CDR3. Per the germline V gene, CDR1 is GTSNPN and CDR2 is SVGIG (reference sequence). Trimming pared 0 bases from V and 0 bases from J, leaving 8 bases between. CDR3 sequence (DNA): TGTGCCTGGAGTGTAAACAGGGCTAACTATGGCTACACCTTC. Translated: CAWSVNRANYGYTF. Full variable domain (remainder filled in from reference TRBV30 and TRBJ1-2): SQTIHQWPATLVQPVGSPLSLECTVEGTSNPNLYWYRQAAGRGLQLLFYSVGIGQISSEVPQNLSASRPQDRQFILSSKKLLLSDSGFYLCAWSVNRANYGYTFGSGTRLTVV.

The rearrangement uses TRBV6-2 or TRBV6-3 and TRBJ1-4, with D hard to call. V was cut by 5 bases and J by 5 bases, with 18 bases left in between. The CDR3 is 16 residues long. Germline V CDR1 and CDR2: MNHEY, SVGEGT. CDR3 region: CASSLSVGGGNEKLFF. The CDR3 DNA reads TGTGCCAGCAGTCTGTCGGTGGGAGGAGGCAATGAAAAACTGTTTTTT.

CDR3 DNA: TGTGCCATCAGTGAGTGGACAGGGGGGAATGAAAAACTGTTTTTT. This codes for CAISEWTGGNEKLFF. The chain couples TRBV10-3 to TRBJ1-4, with 10 bases aligning to TRBD1. This CDR3 region has 15 residues. The ends lost 1 base at V and 5 bases at J; junction bases unmatched: 1. Germline V gene data show CDR1 as ENHRY and CDR2 as SYGVKD.

In nucleotides, the CDR3 is TGCGCCAGCAGCCAACCGAAGTTAACCGGGACAGGGCGGGCAGATACGCAGTATTTT. It is translated as CASSQPKLTGTGRADTQYF. The chain recombines TRBV4-1 with TRBJ2-3; the match to TRBD1 covers 9 bases. CDR3 length: 19 amino acids. The germline V gene has CDR1 MGHRA and CDR2 YSYEKL. With V trimmed by 2 bases and J by 4 bases, 16 bases remained unmatched.

This clone has more than one count but fewer than ten. This chain uses TRBV5-1 with TRBJ1-3, with D tentatively TRBD1 (5 bases). This CDR3 has 15 amino acids. V was clipped by 4 bases and J by 4 bases, with 15 bases between them. CDR1 and CDR2 from the germline V gene are SGHRS and YFSETQ. The CDR3: CASSPWGGSGNTIYF. CDR3 nucleotides: TGCGCCAGCAGCCCCTGGGGGGGATCGGGAAACACCATATATTTT.

V gene TRBV28 combines with J gene TRBJ1-1; D gene uncertain. Trimming removed 2 bases from V and 1 base from J, with 11 bases in between. The germline V gene has CDR1 MDHEN and CDR2 SYDVKM. This CDR3 is 15 amino acids long. As DNA, the CDR3 is TGTGCCAGCAGTTTAGCTCTGGGAGGGAACACTGAAGCTTTCTTT. Translation gives CASSLALGGNTEAFF.

The rearrangement links TRBV11-1 to TRBJ2-7; no clear D. Germline CDR1 SGHAT, CDR2 FQDESV (reference sequence). This CDR3 has 14 amino acids. The V end lost 3 bases, the J end lost 4 bases, and 13 bases lay between the germline ends. The CDR3 sequence is CASSFGGAFYEQYF. The CDR3 DNA reads as TGTGCCAGCAGCTTCGGTGGAGCATTTTACGAGCAGTACTTC.

V is TRBV4-3 and J is TRBJ2-2; TRBD1 matches at 7 bases. Per germline, CDR1 LGHNA and CDR2 YSLEER. J lost 7 bases, V lost 1 base, and 3 bases had no gene match. CDR3 length: 14 residues. CDR3: CASSQVRGIGELFF. The CDR3, as DNA: TGCGCCAGCAGCCAAGTCAGGGGGATCGGGGAGCTGTTTTTT.

The rearrangement joins TRBV4-3 to TRBJ1-3; D possibly corresponds to TRBD1 (5 bases). CDR3 length: 15 amino acids. CDR1 is LGHNA, CDR2 YSLEER, per germline. The V and J ends lost 0 bases and 2 bases respectively, with 8 bases between them. The chain's CDR3 is CASSQDQGAGNTIYF. The CDR3 DNA is TGCGCCAGCAGCCAAGATCAAGGGGCTGGAAACACCATATATTTT.

This sequence joins TRBV5-8 and TRBJ2-1; D may be TRBD1 (5 bases). The germline CDR1 and CDR2 sequences are SGHTS and YDEGEE. Deletions cut 1 base from V and 8 bases from J, with 10 bases between. The CDR3 is made up of 13 amino acids. The CDR3 coding sequence is TGTGCCAGCAGCTTGAGGCAGGGCTATGAGCAGTTCTTC. It codes for CASSLRQGYEQFF.

This chain's CDR3 is CASSFGSYEQYF. CDR3 coding DNA: TGTGCCAGCAGTTTCGGCTCCTACGAGCAGTACTTC. J is TRBJ2-7 and V is TRBV12-3 or TRBV12-4; D not certain. CDR3 length: 12 amino acids. The V end lost 3 bases, the J end lost 0 bases, and 3 bases lay between the germline ends.

The chain recombines TRBV19 with TRBJ1-3, with 8 bases matching TRBD1. Germline CDR1 is LNHDA and CDR2 is SQIVND (reference sequence). The CDR3 extends over 15 amino acids. V shed 4 bases and J 0 bases; nucleotides not matched to a gene: 2. The CDR3 region has the DNA TGTGCCAGTAGTACCACAGGGGGCTCTGGAAACACCATATATTTT. It yields the protein CASSTTGGSGNTIYF.

This chain links TRBV11-2 with TRBJ1-4; tentative D call: TRBD1 (5 bases). The CDR3 runs to 14 residues. Germline V lookup: CDR1 SGHAT, CDR2 FQNNGV. Trimming took off 0 bases at V and 15 bases at J, with 17 bases between the two ends. In DNA form, the CDR3 reads TGTGCCAGCAGCTTAGAGGTCCTGGGGGGGGGTGTGTTTTTT. As protein: CASSLEVLGGGVFF.

The genes are TRBV6-5 and TRBJ1-2; 7 bases agree with TRBD1. CDR1 is MNHEY and CDR2 is SVGAGI in the germline V gene. The CDR3 is 13 residues long. V shed 8 bases, J shed 4 bases, and the junction held 7 bases outside the gene matches. The CDR3 loop is CASGPGQSYGYTF. In nucleotides, the CDR3 is TGTGCCAGCGGTCCGGGACAGAGCTATGGCTACACCTTC.

The chain joins TRBV10-3 to TRBJ1-2, with D unclear. The CDR3 is 15 amino acids. Germline loops: CDR1 ENHRY, CDR2 SYGVKD. Between the trimmed V and J ends, which lost 7 bases and 0 bases, there was a span of 15 bases. CDR3 loop: CAITSTADPNYGYTF. CDR3 bases: TGTGCCATCACCTCCACAGCGGATCCTAACTATGGCTACACCTTC.